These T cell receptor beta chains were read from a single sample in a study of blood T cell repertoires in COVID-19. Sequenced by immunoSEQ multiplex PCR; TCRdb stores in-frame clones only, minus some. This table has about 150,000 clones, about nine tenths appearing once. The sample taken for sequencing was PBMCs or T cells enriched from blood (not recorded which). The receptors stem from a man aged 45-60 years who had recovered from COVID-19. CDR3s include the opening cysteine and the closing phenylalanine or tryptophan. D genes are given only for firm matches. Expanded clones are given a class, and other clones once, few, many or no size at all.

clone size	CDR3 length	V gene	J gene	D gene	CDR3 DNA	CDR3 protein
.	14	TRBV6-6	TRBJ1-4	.	TGTGCCAGCAGGCAAGCGGCGGCTAATGAAAAACTGTTTTTT	CASRQAAANEKLFF
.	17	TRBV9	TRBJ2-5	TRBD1	TGTGCCAGCAGCGTAGGAGCCAGACAGGGAGTAGGAGAGACCCAGTACTTC	CASSVGARQGVGETQYF
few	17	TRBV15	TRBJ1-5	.	TGTGCCACCAGCAGAGGGTTGGCAGGGGTGGGCAATCAGCCCCAGCATTTT	CATSRGLAGVGNQPQHF
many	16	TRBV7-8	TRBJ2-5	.	TGTGCCAGCAGCTCGCTAGCTCCGGCAACGGGAGAGACCCAGTACTTC	CASSSLAPATGETQYF
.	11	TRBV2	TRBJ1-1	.	TGTGCCAGCAGCCTCAACACTGAAGCTTTCTTT	CASSLNTEAFF
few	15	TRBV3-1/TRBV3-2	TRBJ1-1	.	TGTGCCAGCAGCCAAGAGGCAGGCTTGAACACTGAAGCTTTCTTT	CASSQEAGLNTEAFF
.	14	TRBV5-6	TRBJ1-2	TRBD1	TGTGCCAGCAGCTACGGACAGGGAACGGGGGGCTACACCTTC	CASSYGQGTGGYTF
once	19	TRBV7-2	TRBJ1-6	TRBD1	TGTGCCAGCAGCTCACAATCTACAGGGGGCGGGCTCTATAATTCACCCCTCCACTTT	CASSSQSTGGGLYNSPLHF
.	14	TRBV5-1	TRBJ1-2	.	TGCGCCAGCAGTAGAGGGAGCAGTAACTATGGCTACACCTTC	CASSRGSSNYGYTF
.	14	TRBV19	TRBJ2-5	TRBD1	TGTGCCAGTAGCGTTATGAAGGGGGCGGAGACCCAGTACTTC	CASSVMKGAETQYF
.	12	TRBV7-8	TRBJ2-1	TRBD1	TGTGCCAGCAGCTCTAGACAGGGTGAGCAGTTCTTC	CASSSRQGEQFF
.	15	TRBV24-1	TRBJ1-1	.	TGTGCCACCAGTGATTCCCTTGGGGGGGTCATCGGAGCTTTCTTT	CATSDSLGGVIGAFF
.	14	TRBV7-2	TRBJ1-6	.	TGTGCCAGCAGCTTACAATGGAGCAATTCACCCCTCCACTTT	CASSLQWSNSPLHF
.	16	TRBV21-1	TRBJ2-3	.	TGTGCCAGCAGCGGGCGGGGACTAGTTGTAGCAGATACGCAGTATTTT	CASSGRGLVVADTQYF
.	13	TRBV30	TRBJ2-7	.	TGTGCCTGGACCCAGAAAGGGACTCCCGAGCAGTACTTC	CAWTQKGTPEQYF
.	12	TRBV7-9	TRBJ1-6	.	TGTGCCAGCAGCTTCGCGAATTCACCCCTCCACTTT	CASSFANSPLHF
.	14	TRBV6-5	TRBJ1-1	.	TGTGCCAGCAGTTCAGGGCAAGGCGGCACTGAAGCTTTCTTT	CASSSGQGGTEAFF
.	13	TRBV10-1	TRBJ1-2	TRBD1	TGCGCCAGCAGCGGGGACAGGGTTGACGGCTACACCTTC	CASSGDRVDGYTF
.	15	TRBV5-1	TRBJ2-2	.	TGCGCCAGCAGCATAGGACCCACAGGGACCGGGGAGCTGTTTTTT	CASSIGPTGTGELFF
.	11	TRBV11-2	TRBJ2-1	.	TGTGCCAGCAGCTTAGCAAATGAGCAGTTCTTC	CASSLANEQFF
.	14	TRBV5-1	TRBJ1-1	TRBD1	TGCGCCAGCAGCTTACAGGGGAGGAACACTGAAGCTTTCTTT	CASSLQGRNTEAFF
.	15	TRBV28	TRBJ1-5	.	TGTGCCAGCAGTTTCGGGGGGGCAAAGAATCAGCCCCAGCATTTT	CASSFGGAKNQPQHF
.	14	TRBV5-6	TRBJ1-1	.	TGTGCCAGCAGCTGGGGCCCGCAGGGAACTGAAGCTTTCTTT	CASSWGPQGTEAFF
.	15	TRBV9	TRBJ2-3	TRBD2	TGTGCCAGCAGCATGACTAGCGGGGGCGCAGATACGCAGTATTTT	CASSMTSGGADTQYF
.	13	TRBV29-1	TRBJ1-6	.	TGCAGCGTTGCGGGTTCCTATAATTCACCCCTCCACTTT	CSVAGSYNSPLHF
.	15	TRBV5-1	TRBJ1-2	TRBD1	TGCGCCAGCAGCTCATATCCAGGGGGCGCGGATGGCTACACCTTC	CASSSYPGGADGYTF
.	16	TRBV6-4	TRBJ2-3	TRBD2	TGTGCCAGCAGTGAACTAGCGGAGGGGCCCACAGATACGCAGTATTTT	CASSELAEGPTDTQYF
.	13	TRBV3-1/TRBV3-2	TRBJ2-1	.	TGTGCCAGCAGCCATACACCGACAGGAGAGCAGTTCTTC	CASSHTPTGEQFF
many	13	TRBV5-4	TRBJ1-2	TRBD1	TGTGCCAGCAGCTTACAGGGGGCGCGTGGCTACACCTTC	CASSLQGARGYTF
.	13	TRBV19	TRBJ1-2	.	TGTGCCAGTACTTTGGACTGGAGGTATGGCTACACCTTC	CASTLDWRYGYTF
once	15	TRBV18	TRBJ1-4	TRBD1	TGTGCCAGCTCACCAGACAGGGAGACAAATGAAAAACTGTTTTTT	CASSPDRETNEKLFF
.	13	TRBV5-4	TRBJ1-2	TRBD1	TGTGCCAGCAGCCCCGACAGGGGCTATGGCTACACCTTC	CASSPDRGYGYTF
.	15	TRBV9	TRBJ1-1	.	TGTGCCAGCAGCCCGGACCTGGGGCGGAACACTGAAGCTTTCTTT	CASSPDLGRNTEAFF
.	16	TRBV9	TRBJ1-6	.	TGTGCCAGCAGCGTGGACAGCCAAGCCCGCAATTCACCCCTCCACTTT	CASSVDSQARNSPLHF
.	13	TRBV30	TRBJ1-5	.	TGTGCCTGGAGTGACAGGGATTATCAGCCCCAGCATTTT	CAWSDRDYQPQHF
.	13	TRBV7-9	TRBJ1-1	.	TGTGCCAGCAGCTTAGGCCAGTACACTGAAGCTTTCTTT	CASSLGQYTEAFF
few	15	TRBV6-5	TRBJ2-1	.	TGTGCCAGCATACGAGGAGCGAGCTCCTACAATGAGCAGTTCTTC	CASIRGASSYNEQFF
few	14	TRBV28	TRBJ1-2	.	TGTGCCAGCAGATCCACCCGGCGGGGAATCGGCTACACCTTC	CASRSTRRGIGYTF
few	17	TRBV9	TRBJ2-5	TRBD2	TGTGCCAGCAGCGTAGGGGCTAGCGGGAGCGGAGAAGAGACCCAGTACTTC	CASSVGASGSGEETQYF
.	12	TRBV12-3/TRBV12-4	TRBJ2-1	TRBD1	TGTGCCAGCAGTTTAGAACAGGGGGAGCAGTTCTTC	CASSLEQGEQFF
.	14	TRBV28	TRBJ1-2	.	TGTGCCAGCAGACCCGCCAGGGAACACTATGGCTACACCTTC	CASRPAREHYGYTF
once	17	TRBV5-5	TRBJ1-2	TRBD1	TGTGCCAGCAGCTTGGGCCCGCGACAGGGTCTGGGGTATGGCTACACCTTC	CASSLGPRQGLGYGYTF
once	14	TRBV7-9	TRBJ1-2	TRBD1	TGTGCCAGCAGCTACCCCGAGGGGGCGAGGGGCTACACCTTC	CASSYPEGARGYTF
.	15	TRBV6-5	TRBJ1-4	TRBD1	TGTGCCAGCAGTTACTCTGCAGGGGGCGATGAAAAACTGTTTTTT	CASSYSAGGDEKLFF
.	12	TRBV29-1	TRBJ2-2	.	TGCAGCGTCCGCCGACAGGACGGGGAGCTGTTTTTT	CSVRRQDGELFF
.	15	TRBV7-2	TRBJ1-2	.	TGTGCCAGCAGTTTTAGTGGGGCCCTTAGCTATGGCTACACCTTC	CASSFSGALSYGYTF
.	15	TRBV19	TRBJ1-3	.	TGTGCCAGTAGTTACCGGGGTGCCTCTGGAAACACCATATATTTT	CASSYRGASGNTIYF
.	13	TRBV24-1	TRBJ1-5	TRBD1	TGTGCCACCGACAGGGGGCCCAACCAGCCCCAGCATTTT	CATDRGPNQPQHF
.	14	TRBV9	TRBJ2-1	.	TGTGCCAGCAGCGTAGCCGGGACTCAAAATGAGCAGTTCTTC	CASSVAGTQNEQFF
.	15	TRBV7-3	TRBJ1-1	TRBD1	TGTGCCAGCAGCTTAACGCGGGACAGCCGCGGAGACGCTTTCTTT	CASSLTRDSRGDAFF
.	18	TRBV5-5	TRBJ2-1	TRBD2	TGTGCCAGCAGCACCGGGACTAGCGGGTGGAGCTCCTACAATGAGCAGTTCTTC	CASSTGTSGWSSYNEQFF
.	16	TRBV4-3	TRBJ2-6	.	TGCGCCAGCAGCAGTGGGGGCAAACCTGGGGCCAACGTCCTGACTTTC	CASSSGGKPGANVLTF
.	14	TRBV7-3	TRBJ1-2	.	TGTGCCAGCAGCCCCGACACAGGGTCCTATGGCTACACCTTC	CASSPDTGSYGYTF